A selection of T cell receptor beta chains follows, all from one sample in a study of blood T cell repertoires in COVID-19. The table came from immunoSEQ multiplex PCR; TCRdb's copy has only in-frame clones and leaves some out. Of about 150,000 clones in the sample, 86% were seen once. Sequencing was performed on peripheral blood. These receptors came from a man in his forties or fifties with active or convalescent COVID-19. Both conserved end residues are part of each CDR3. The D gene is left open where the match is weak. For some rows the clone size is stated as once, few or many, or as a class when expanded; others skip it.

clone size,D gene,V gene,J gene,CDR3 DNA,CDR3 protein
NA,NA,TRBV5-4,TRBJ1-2,TGTGCCAGCAGCCCCGGACAGACTAACTATGGCTACACCTTC,CASSPGQTNYGYTF
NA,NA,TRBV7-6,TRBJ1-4,TGTGCCAGCAGCTTAGCGGGGGGGCTGGGGGAAAAACTGTTTTTT,CASSLAGGLGEKLFF
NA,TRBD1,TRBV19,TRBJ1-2,TGTGCCAGTAGTTCGACAGGGGACTATGGCTACACCTTC,CASSSTGDYGYTF
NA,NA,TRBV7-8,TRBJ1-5,TGTGCCAGCAGCTTAGGCCGGGATGTTCTGCCCCAGCATTTT,CASSLGRDVLPQHF
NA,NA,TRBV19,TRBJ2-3,TGTGCCAGTAGTATGACAGGCACAGATACGCAGTATTTT,CASSMTGTDTQYF
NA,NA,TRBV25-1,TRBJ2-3,TGTGCCAGCGCTAGAGCGGGTAGCACAGATACGCAGTATTTT,CASARAGSTDTQYF
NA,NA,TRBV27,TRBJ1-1,TGTGCCAGCAGAGCTCGCGGACACCTGAACACTGAAGCTTTCTTT,CASRARGHLNTEAFF
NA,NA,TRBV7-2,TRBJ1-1,TGTGCCAGCAGCTTTGCGGAGAACACTGAAGCTTTCTTT,CASSFAENTEAFF
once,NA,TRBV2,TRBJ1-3,TGTGCCAGCAGATCGAGCTCTGGAAACACCATATATTTT,CASRSSSGNTIYF
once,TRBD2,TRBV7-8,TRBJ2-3,TGTGCCAGCAGCTTAGGCGGGGGGCGAACAGATACGCAGTATTTT,CASSLGGGRTDTQYF
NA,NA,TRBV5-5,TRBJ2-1,TGTGCCAGCAGCCGCGAGCCTAACAATGAGCAGTTCTTC,CASSREPNNEQFF
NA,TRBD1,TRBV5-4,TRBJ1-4,TGTGCCAGCAGCTTGAAGACAGGGGGCGGGCAGGAAACTAATGAAAAACTGTTTTTT,CASSLKTGGGQETNEKLFF
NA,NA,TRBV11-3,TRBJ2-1,TGTGCCAGCAGCTCCGGGACTTCCTCCTACAATGAGCAGTTCTTC,CASSSGTSSYNEQFF
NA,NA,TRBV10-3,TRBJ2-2,TGTGCCATCAAATATTATCGGGGGACCGGGGAGCTGTTTTTT,CAIKYYRGTGELFF
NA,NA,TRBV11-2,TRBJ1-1,TGTGCCAGCAGCTTAGTAGCTGAAGCTTTCTTT,CASSLVAEAFF
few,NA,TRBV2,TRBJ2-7,TGTGCCAGCGTGAACAGGGCCTCCTACGAGCAGTACTTC,CASVNRASYEQYF
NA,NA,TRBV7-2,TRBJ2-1,TGTGCCAGCAGCTTATTCTCCTCTGGAGTGAGCTCCTACAATGAGCAGTTCTTC,CASSLFSSGVSSYNEQFF
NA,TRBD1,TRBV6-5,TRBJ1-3,TGTGCCAGCAGTCTCACAGGGGCGGGTGGAAACACCATATATTTT,CASSLTGAGGNTIYF
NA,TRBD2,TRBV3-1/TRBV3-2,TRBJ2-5,TGTGCCAGCAGAAAAGAAAGCGGGAGGGCTCAAGAGACCCAGTACTTC,CASRKESGRAQETQYF
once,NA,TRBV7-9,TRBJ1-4,TGTGCCAGCAGCTTAGCCGGGAATAATGAAAAACTGTTTTTT,CASSLAGNNEKLFF
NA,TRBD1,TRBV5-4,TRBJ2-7,TGTGCCAGCAGCTTAGGACAGGTCTCCTACGAGCAGTACTTC,CASSLGQVSYEQYF
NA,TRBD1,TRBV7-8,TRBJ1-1,TGTGCCAGCAGCCCTCCGACAGGGGGAAACGGACCAGCTTTCTTT,CASSPPTGGNGPAFF
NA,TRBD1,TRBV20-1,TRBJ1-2,TGCAGTGCTAGTATACAGGGGGCTGACTATGGCTACACCTTC,CSASIQGADYGYTF
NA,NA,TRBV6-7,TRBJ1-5,NA,CASSSSNRQGISNQPQHF
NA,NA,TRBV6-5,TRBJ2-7,TGTGCCAGCCAGCCTATTTTAGGGGTCACCTACGAGCAGTACTTC,CASQPILGVTYEQYF
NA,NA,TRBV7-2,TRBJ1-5,TGTGCCAGCAGCTTGGCAGGGTATGTATCGCCCCAGCATTTT,CASSLAGYVSPQHF
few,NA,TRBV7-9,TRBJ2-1,TGTGCCAGCAGCTCCCCAGCGGTGAGCTCCTACAATGAGCAGTTCTTC,CASSSPAVSSYNEQFF
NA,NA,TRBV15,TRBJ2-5,TGTGCCACCAGCAGAGAAGGGAGAGCCTCGAATAAAGAGACCCAGTACTTC,CATSREGRASNKETQYF
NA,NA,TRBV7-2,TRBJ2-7,TGTGCCAGCAGCCTAGACCTGGCAGTGTACGAGCAGTACTTC,CASSLDLAVYEQYF
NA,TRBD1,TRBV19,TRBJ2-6,TGTGCCAGTAGGATGACAGGGGCCGCGACCGGGGCCAACGTCCTGACTTTC,CASRMTGAATGANVLTF
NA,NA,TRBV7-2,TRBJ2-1,TGTGCCAGCAGCGTTTCGCCCCGGGTGGTGGGTGGTTATGAGCAGTTCTTC,CASSVSPRVVGGYEQFF
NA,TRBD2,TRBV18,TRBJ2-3,TGTGCCAGCTCACCTCGGACTAGGGGCACAGATACGCAGTATTTT,CASSPRTRGTDTQYF
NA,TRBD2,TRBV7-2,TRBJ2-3,TGTGCCAGCATCAAGGACCCAAGCGGGGGAGGAGATACGCAGTATTTT,CASIKDPSGGGDTQYF
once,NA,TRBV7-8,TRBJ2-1,TGTGCCAGCAGCTTAGATGCGGGATACAATGAGCAGTTCTTC,CASSLDAGYNEQFF
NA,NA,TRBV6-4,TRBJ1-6,TGTGCCAGCAGTGAAGGGGATAATTCACCCCTCCACTTT,CASSEGDNSPLHF
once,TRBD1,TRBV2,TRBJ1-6,TGTGCCAGCAGGGGGACAGGGGGTAATTCACCCCTCCACTTT,CASRGTGGNSPLHF
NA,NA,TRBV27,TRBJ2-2,TGTGCCAGCATGGGGGCGTCGTTGAACACCGGGGAGCTGTTTTTT,CASMGASLNTGELFF
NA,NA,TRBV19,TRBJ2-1,TGTGCCAGTAGTATAGGTGACAGCTACAATGAGCAGTTCTTC,CASSIGDSYNEQFF
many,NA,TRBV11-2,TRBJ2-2,TGTGCCAGCAGCTTTAACAGGAACACCGGGGAGCTGTTTTTT,CASSFNRNTGELFF
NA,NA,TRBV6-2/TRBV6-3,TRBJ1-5,TGTGCCAGCAGTTACCCTTTCGGCAGGGTAAATCAGCCCCAGCATTTT,CASSYPFGRVNQPQHF
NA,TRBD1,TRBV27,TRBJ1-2,TGTGCCAGCGGGTCAGGGGGGTCCTATGGCTACACCTTC,CASGSGGSYGYTF
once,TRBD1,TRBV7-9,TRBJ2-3,TGTGCCAGCAGCTCTAAGCAGGACAGGGATCAAGGCACAGATACGCAGTATTTT,CASSSKQDRDQGTDTQYF
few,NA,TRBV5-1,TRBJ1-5,TGCGCCAGCAGCGACACCGGGGGGCCCCAGCATTTT,CASSDTGGPQHF
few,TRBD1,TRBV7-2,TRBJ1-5,TGTGCCAGCAGCTTCCGACAGGGGCACCAGCCCCAGCATTTT,CASSFRQGHQPQHF
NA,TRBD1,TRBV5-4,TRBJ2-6,TGTGCCAGCAGCTTACAGGGGGCTGGGGCCAACGTCCTGACTTTC,CASSLQGAGANVLTF
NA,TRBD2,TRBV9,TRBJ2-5,TGTGCCAGCAGCGTAGTGGCTAGCGGGGGGCAAGAGACCCAGTACTTC,CASSVVASGGQETQYF
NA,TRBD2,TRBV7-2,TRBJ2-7,TGTGCCAGCAGCCCGCCCTCAAGCGGGATTAGCGGGGCCGAGCAGTACTTC,CASSPPSSGISGAEQYF
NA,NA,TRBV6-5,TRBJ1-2,TGTGCCAGCAGTTACTCCCCACCGACTGTTTATGGCTACACCTTC,CASSYSPPTVYGYTF
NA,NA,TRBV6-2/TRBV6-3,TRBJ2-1,TGTGCCAGCAGTTACTCTAGGGACACTGGCTACAATGAGCAGTTCTTC,CASSYSRDTGYNEQFF
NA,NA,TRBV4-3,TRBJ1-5,TGCGCCAGCAGCCAAGATGCAGGTCAGCCCCAGCATTTT,CASSQDAGQPQHF
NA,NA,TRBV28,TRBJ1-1,TGTGCCAGCAGTTTATCGGGGGGTGACACTGAAGCTTTCTTT,CASSLSGGDTEAFF